This is a list of T cell receptor beta chains from one sample in a study of blood T cell repertoires in COVID-19. The data were produced by immunoSEQ multiplex PCR, yet TCRdb's version contains in-frame clones alone and is incomplete. The sample shows roughly 220,000 clones, 84% of them seen only once. The sequenced sample consisted of PBMCs or T cells enriched from blood (not recorded which). The receptors originated from a woman aged 40 to 49 who had recovered from COVID-19. Both conserved end residues are part of each CDR3. A D gene is named only where the DNA matches it firmly. Part of the rows lack a size; the others show once, few, many or a class for expanded clones.

TRBV18,once,TRBJ1-1,NA,CASSRQALNTEAFF,TGTGCCAGCTCACGACAGGCTCTGAACACTGAAGCTTTCTTT
TRBV27,NA,TRBJ1-5,TRBD1,CASSSAGTGTVGQPQHF,TGTGCCAGCAGTTCCGCCGGGACAGGGACTGTGGGTCAGCCCCAGCATTTT
TRBV18,NA,TRBJ2-3,TRBD2,CASSPLAVTDTQYF,TGTGCCAGCTCACCCCTAGCGGTCACAGATACGCAGTATTTT
TRBV11-2,NA,TRBJ2-3,NA,CASSLDRLTDTQYF,TGTGCCAGCAGCTTAGACCGTTTAACAGATACGCAGTATTTT
TRBV30,NA,TRBJ1-2,TRBD1,CAWSIGTGRRYGYTF,TGTGCCTGGAGTATTGGGACAGGGAGACGATATGGCTACACCTTC
TRBV10-3,once,TRBJ2-1,NA,CAISEWRGSYNEQFF,TGTGCCATCAGTGAGTGGCGAGGCTCCTACAATGAGCAGTTCTTC
TRBV28,NA,TRBJ1-3,TRBD1,CASSRTGSRGNTIYF,TGTGCCAGCAGCCGGACAGGGTCGAGGGGAAACACCATATATTTT
TRBV27,NA,TRBJ1-1,NA,CASSFGQFPTEAFF,TGTGCCAGCAGTTTCGGACAGTTCCCCACTGAAGCTTTCTTT
TRBV19,once,TRBJ1-1,NA,CASSNQGTDTEAFF,TGTGCCAGTAGTAACCAGGGCACGGACACTGAAGCTTTCTTT
TRBV7-2,NA,TRBJ1-2,TRBD1,CASSPLTGAGGYTF,TGTGCCAGCAGCCCTCTTACAGGGGCGGGAGGCTACACCTTC
TRBV7-9,few,TRBJ1-1,NA,CASSLRGGDTEAFF,TGTGCCAGCAGCTTGAGAGGGGGTGACACTGAAGCTTTCTTT
TRBV7-2,NA,TRBJ2-3,TRBD2,CASSPPSLSSAGGTDTQYF,TGTGCCAGCAGCCCCCCTAGCCTGTCGTCGGCGGGAGGGACAGATACGCAGTATTTT
TRBV27,NA,TRBJ2-4,NA,CASSFSFAKNIQYF,TGTGCCAGCAGTTTCAGTTTTGCCAAAAACATTCAGTACTTC
TRBV3-1/TRBV3-2,NA,TRBJ2-1,NA,CASSARGNEQFF,TGTGCCAGCAGCGCCAGGGGAAATGAGCAGTTCTTC
TRBV7-2,NA,TRBJ1-2,NA,CASSLRQVEDYGYTF,TGTGCCAGCAGCCTCAGACAGGTAGAGGACTATGGCTACACCTTC
TRBV14,NA,TRBJ2-1,TRBD2,CASSQDWAGGNYNEQFF,TGTGCCAGCAGCCAAGATTGGGCGGGAGGGAACTACAATGAGCAGTTCTTC
TRBV7-9,NA,TRBJ1-1,TRBD1,CASSRRQGFGMNTEAFF,TGTGCCAGCAGCCGCCGACAGGGCTTCGGGATGAACACTGAAGCTTTCTTT
TRBV5-1,NA,TRBJ1-1,TRBD1,CASSLTGGNTEAFF,TGCGCCAGCAGCTTGACAGGGGGCAACACTGAAGCTTTCTTT
TRBV11-3,NA,TRBJ2-1,TRBD2,CASNGGLAGGDEQFF,TGTGCCAGCAACGGGGGACTAGCTGGGGGCGATGAGCAGTTCTTC
TRBV11-3,NA,TRBJ2-7,NA,CASSLAGARF,TGTGCCAGCAGCTTAGCAGGGGCTAGGTTC
TRBV5-5,NA,TRBJ2-3,TRBD2,CASSWGLAGDTQYF,TGTGCCAGCAGCTGGGGACTAGCGGGAGATACGCAGTATTTT
TRBV25-1,NA,TRBJ1-3,TRBD1,CASSAGQPGNTIYF,TGTGCCAGCAGTGCGGGACAGCCTGGAAACACCATATATTTT
TRBV2,NA,TRBJ1-5,TRBD1,CAVAGTGNQPQHF,TGTGCCGTAGCCGGGACAGGCAATCAGCCCCAGCATTTT
TRBV3-1/TRBV3-2,few,TRBJ1-3,TRBD1,CASSHLGGVRNTIYF,TGTGCCAGCAGCCATTTAGGGGGCGTCAGAAACACCATATATTTT
TRBV5-5,NA,TRBJ1-2,NA,CASSFQVASGYTF,TGTGCCAGCAGCTTCCAAGTCGCCAGTGGCTACACCTTC
TRBV4-2,NA,TRBJ2-2,TRBD2,CASSQGLAGEGGELFF,TGTGCCAGCAGCCAAGGACTAGCGGGAGAAGGCGGGGAGCTGTTTTTT
TRBV28,NA,TRBJ2-3,NA,CASSFDRASAGTSTDTQYF,TGTGCCAGCAGTTTCGACAGGGCGAGCGCGGGAACCAGCACAGATACGCAGTATTTT
TRBV10-3,NA,TRBJ2-7,NA,CAIKDRGHEQYF,TGTGCCATCAAGGACAGAGGGCACGAGCAGTACTTC
TRBV6-2/TRBV6-3,NA,TRBJ2-1,TRBD2,CASSSPRAGYYNEQFF,TGTGCCAGCAGCTCCCCACGAGCGGGATACTACAATGAGCAGTTCTTC
TRBV18,NA,TRBJ1-1,TRBD1,CASSDRGQGLGNTEAFF,TGTGCCAGCTCCGACCGGGGACAGGGATTAGGGAACACTGAAGCTTTCTTT
TRBV10-3,few,TRBJ1-2,TRBD1,CAISEGTGGDYGYTF,TGTGCCATCAGTGAGGGGACAGGGGGCGACTATGGCTACACCTTC
TRBV30,NA,TRBJ1-4,TRBD1,CAWSPHPGQGDEKLFF,TGTGCCTGGAGTCCTCATCCGGGACAGGGGGATGAAAAACTGTTTTTT
TRBV5-1,NA,TRBJ2-1,TRBD2,CASSLSGLAGYNEQFF,TGCGCCAGCAGCTTGAGTGGACTAGCGGGCTACAATGAGCAGTTCTTC
TRBV19,NA,TRBJ1-4,NA,CASSRSTGSNEKLFF,TGTGCCAGTAGTAGGTCGACAGGTTCAAATGAAAAACTGTTTTTT
TRBV19,NA,TRBJ1-2,NA,CASIKTSGNYGYTF,TGTGCCAGTATCAAGACAAGTGGGAACTATGGCTACACCTTC
TRBV6-5,NA,TRBJ2-1,TRBD2,CASRGTSGTEQFF,TGTGCCAGCAGGGGGACTAGCGGGACTGAGCAGTTCTTC
TRBV25-1,NA,TRBJ2-1,NA,CASSDRDSIYNEQFF,TGTGCCAGCAGTGATCGCGACTCAATATACAATGAGCAGTTCTTC
TRBV10-3,NA,TRBJ2-1,TRBD2,CAISDPSGSSNEQFF,TGTGCCATCAGTGATCCTAGCGGGAGTTCAAATGAGCAGTTCTTC
TRBV5-1,NA,TRBJ2-7,TRBD2,CASSLEPSGSILRYEQYF,TGCGCCAGCAGCTTGGAACCCAGCGGGAGTATCTTGAGGTACGAGCAGTACTTC
TRBV5-4,NA,TRBJ2-7,TRBD2,CASRSGRAMDEQYF,TGTGCCAGCAGGAGCGGGAGGGCAATGGACGAGCAGTACTTC
TRBV11-3,NA,TRBJ2-1,TRBD2,CASSRGSGRGLNNEQFF,TGTGCCAGCAGCCGAGGGAGCGGGAGGGGTCTCAACAATGAGCAGTTCTTC
TRBV21-1,NA,TRBJ1-5,NA,CASSKTGDRAVDQPQHF,TGTGCCAGCAGCAAAACTGGGGACAGGGCCGTGGATCAGCCCCAGCATTTT
TRBV3-1/TRBV3-2,NA,TRBJ1-1,NA,CASSPRGDTEAFF,TGTGCCAGCAGCCCGCGGGGAGACACTGAAGCTTTCTTT
TRBV18,NA,TRBJ2-3,TRBD2,CASSPLAGGTSDTQYF,TGTGCCAGCTCACCCCTAGCGGGAGGAACCTCAGATACGCAGTATTTT
TRBV14,NA,TRBJ2-5,NA,CASSQERDRGETQYF,TGTGCCAGCAGCCAAGAGCGGGACAGAGGAGAGACCCAGTACTTC
TRBV24-1,NA,TRBJ2-2,NA,CATKSNTGELFF,TGTGCCACCAAGAGCAACACCGGGGAGCTGTTTTTT
TRBV5-1,once,TRBJ2-5,TRBD1,CASSLDRGRQETQYF,TGCGCCAGCAGCTTGGATAGGGGGCGGCAAGAGACCCAGTACTTC
TRBV18,NA,TRBJ2-1,NA,CASSPRGEAEQFF,TGTGCCAGCTCACCACGGGGCGAGGCTGAGCAGTTCTTC
TRBV19,NA,TRBJ2-2,NA,CASSKTGRTGELFF,TGTGCCAGTAGTAAGACAGGAAGGACCGGGGAGCTGTTTTTT
TRBV24-1,NA,TRBJ2-7,NA,CATSDHYEQYF,TGTGCCACCAGTGACCATTACGAGCAGTACTTC